One and the same sample provided the 20 T cell receptor beta chains below, sequenced in a study of T cell responses to AZD1222 COVID-19 vaccine (dated by TCRdb to the early 2020s). The time point label corresponds to: about 28 days (+/-7) after the second vaccine dose. Receptor libraries were prepared by the immunoSEQ multiplex PCR assay. Entries here come from immuneACCESS through TCRdb and include only in-frame sequences with V and J called. Some clones fail to appear in such tables; in the studies checked, an unresolved V gene covers under half of the shortfall, and the cause of the remainder is unknown. The sample table records about 88,000 clones; approximately 90% of these occur just once. The top ten hold roughly 5.9% of the sample. The specimen was peripheral blood, collected 28 days after the second AZD1222 dose. Receptors were obtained from an adult who received the AZD1222 COVID-19 vaccine.

The rearrangement uses TRBV2 and TRBJ1-5; D is ambiguous. The germline gives CDR1 SNHLY, CDR2 FYNNEI. V was clipped by 0 bases and J by 0 bases, with 9 bases between them. This CDR3 has 16 residues. The CDR3: CASSEAEVGSNQPQHF. The CDR3 nucleotides read TGTGCCAGCAGTGAAGCAGAAGTGGGTAGCAATCAGCCCCAGCATTTT.

This rearrangement joins TRBV28 to TRBJ2-7; 9 bases map to TRBD1. J was trimmed by 2 bases and V by 3 bases; bases with no gene match: 8. The CDR3 is 16 amino acids. CDR1 and CDR2 (germline): MDHEN, SYDVKM. In DNA, the CDR3 is TGTGCCAGCAGTTTGGCCCCGGGACAGGGCACCTACGAGCAGTACTTC. The encoded protein is CASSLAPGQGTYEQYF.

The genes are TRBV5-1 and TRBJ1-3, with D unresolved. Germline V lookup: CDR1 SGHRS, CDR2 YFSETQ. The CDR3 contains 17 residues. V shed 0 bases and J shed 0 bases, with 13 bases lying between them. CDR3 amino acids: CASSLEGLASSGNTIYF. The DNA of the CDR3 is TGCGCCAGCAGCTTGGAAGGTCTCGCTAGCTCTGGAAACACCATATATTTT.

The CDR3 DNA follows: TGCGCCAGCAGCCAAGAGCGCGGGGGCCCTGAAGCTTTCTTT. Translation gives CASSQERGGPEAFF. V usage is TRBV4-1 and J usage is TRBJ1-1, with D perhaps TRBD1 (6 bases). The germline CDR1 and CDR2 sequences are MGHRA and YSYEKL. V was trimmed by 0 bases and J by 6 bases, leaving 11 bases between them. The CDR3 contains 14 residues.

The chain links TRBV29-1 to TRBJ2-1; D may be TRBD1 or TRBD2 (6 bases each). From germline, CDR1 is SQVTM and CDR2 ANQGSEA. The CDR3 runs 14 residues. Trimming stripped 3 bases from V and 4 bases from J, with 13 bases between. As DNA, the CDR3 is TGCAGCGTTGACCGGGGGCAGCGGTACAATGAGCAGTTCTTC. This codes for CSVDRGQRYNEQFF.

The rearrangement links TRBV7-2 to TRBJ1-2, with D uncertain. The V gene lost 1 base and the J gene lost 5 bases, with 8 bases spanning the gap. The CDR3 loop spans 13 amino acids. The germline gives CDR1 SGHTA, CDR2 FQGNSA. This chain's CDR3 is CASSLGEGYGYTF. The CDR3 DNA is TGTGCCAGCAGCTTAGGAGAGGGTTATGGCTACACCTTC.

The chain links TRBV30 to TRBJ2-7; D might be TRBD1 or TRBD2, each matching 5 bases. Germline CDR1 and CDR2: GTSNPN and SVGIG (reference sequence). This CDR3 has 14 amino acids. V lost 5 bases and J 3 bases, leaving 17 bases between the germline ends. CDR3 sequence reads: CAWSPGTDNYEQYF. As DNA, the CDR3 is TGTGCCTGGTCTCCCGGGACCGACAACTACGAGCAGTACTTC.

The gene calls are TRBV7-2 and TRBJ2-7; D call uncertain. Trimming shortened V by 3 bases and J by 2 bases, and 14 bases separated the two germline ends. In germline, CDR1 is SGHTA, CDR2 FQGNSA. This CDR3 is 15 amino acids long. The chain's CDR3 is CASSFAGGDPYEQYF. CDR3 in DNA: TGTGCCAGCAGCTTCGCCGGCGGTGATCCCTACGAGCAGTACTTC.

J is TRBJ2-7 and V is TRBV12-3 or TRBV12-4; D might be TRBD1 (6 bases). Deletions cut 5 bases from V and 5 bases from J, with 10 bases between. The CDR3 loop spans 12 amino acids. CDR3 sequence reads: CASSTGIHEQYF. The CDR3 DNA sequence: TGTGCCAGCAGTACAGGGATCCACGAGCAGTACTTC.

In DNA form, the CDR3 reads TGTGCCAGCGGGGGGGTCAATAGCAATCAGCCCCAGCATTTT. Protein: CASGGVNSNQPQHF. V gene TRBV28 combines with J gene TRBJ1-5, with D possibly TRBD1 on 5 matching bases. V lost 8 bases, J lost 0 bases, and 11 bases lay in between. Germline V CDR1 and CDR2: MDHEN, SYDVKM. The CDR3 has 14 residues.

The rearrangement links TRBV5-1 to TRBJ1-6; TRBD1 agrees at 8 bases. The CDR3 totals 17 residues. Germline V gene lookup returns CDR1 SGHRS and CDR2 YFSETQ. With 4 bases clipped from V and 5 bases from J, the junction kept 11 bases outside the gene matches. The CDR3 loop is CASSPGQGGKNNSPLHF. CDR3 DNA: TGCGCCAGCAGCCCTGGACAGGGTGGGAAGAATAATTCACCCCTCCACTTT.

Comment on this clone: Other nucleotide sequences from this sample produce the same CDR3. The chain is built from TRBV5-4 and TRBJ2-5; no reliable D call. The V gene lost 2 bases and the J gene lost 0 bases, with 2 bases spanning the gap. CDR1 is SGHNT, CDR2 YYREEE, per germline (reference sequence). This CDR3 spans 12 amino acids. CDR3 coding DNA: TGTGCCAGCAGCTTAAACCAAGAGACCCAGTACTTC. As protein: CASSLNQETQYF.

The V call is TRBV7-9, the J call TRBJ2-2; D remains ambiguous. Germline CDR1 and CDR2: SEHNR and FQNEAQ (reference sequence). V was shortened by 8 bases and J by 5 bases, with 18 bases between the two germline ends. CDR3 length: 15 amino acids. CDR3 nucleotides: TGTGCCAGCCGACCTGGCCCCGACTCTACCGGGGAGCTGTTTTTT. This codes for CASRPGPDSTGELFF.

This rearrangement joins TRBV7-9 to TRBJ1-6; D is unclear. The CDR3 consists of 13 residues. Trimming removed 5 bases at V and 8 bases at J, with 10 bases between. CDR1 and CDR2 (germline): SEHNR, FQNEAQ (reference sequence). The CDR3 sequence is CASSHGRDSPLHF. The CDR3 bases are TGTGCCAGCAGCCATGGCCGGGATTCACCCCTCCACTTT.

The chain is built from TRBV10-3 and TRBJ1-6; possible D gene TRBD1, 6 bases. Trimming pared 7 bases from V and 5 bases from J, leaving 15 bases between. Germline loops: CDR1 ENHRY, CDR2 SYGVKD. The CDR3 covers 15 residues. The CDR3 bases are TGTGCCATCAAATCACAGGGTGGAAATAATTCACCCCTCCACTTT. Translating it yields CAIKSQGGNNSPLHF.

The chain has TRBV18 and TRBJ2-7, with 9 bases matching TRBD1. Per the germline V gene, CDR1 is KGHSH and CDR2 is LQKENI. The V and J ends lost 3 bases and 0 bases, in that order; junction bases with no gene match: 6. This CDR3 has 16 residues. CDR3: CASSPLGTGSSYEQYF. CDR3 bases: TGTGCCAGCTCACCCTTAGGGACAGGGAGCTCCTACGAGCAGTACTTC.

The CDR3 sequence is CASSLVGDSPLHF. CDR3 sequence (DNA): TGTGCCAGCAGCCTCGTCGGAGATTCACCCCTCCACTTT. V is TRBV7-2 and J is TRBJ1-6; D remains unclear. V was shortened by 5 bases and J by 8 bases, with 10 bases between the two germline ends. Germline loops: CDR1 SGHTA, CDR2 FQGNSA. CDR3 size: 13 residues.

Remarks on this clone: One junction end does not reproduce the germline sequence, and a read error may be involved. The chain has TRBV7-7 and TRBJ2-5, with D perhaps TRBD2 (6 bases). Germline V gene sequence: CDR1 SSHAT, CDR2 FNYEAQ (reference sequence). This CDR3 region has 13 residues. The CDR3 sequence: CASSLSGQETQYF. CDR3 in DNA: TGTGCTAGCAGCTTAAGCGGGCAAGAGACCCAGTACTTC.

This chain uses TRBV10-3 with TRBJ1-4; 9 bases fit TRBD1. V lost 2 bases, J lost 8 bases, and 0 bases stayed unmatched. Germline V gene sequence: CDR1 ENHRY, CDR2 SYGVKD. CDR3 size: 13 residues. CDR3: CAISEGTGEKLFF. The CDR3, as DNA: TGTGCCATCAGTGAGGGGACAGGGGAAAAACTGTTTTTT.

V usage is TRBV5-1 and J usage is TRBJ2-6; D unresolved. The CDR3 runs to 16 residues. V was pared by 5 bases and J by 0 bases, with 12 bases between. Germline lookup yields CDR1 SGHRS and CDR2 YFSETQ. CDR3 sequence reads: CASRTTASSGANVLTF. CDR3 sequence (DNA): TGCGCCAGCAGGACCACAGCCAGCTCTGGGGCCAACGTCCTGACTTTC.